Below, 28 T cell receptor beta chains from the same sample are listed, as sequenced in a study of blood T cell repertoires in COVID-19. Sequenced by immunoSEQ multiplex PCR; TCRdb stores in-frame clones only, minus some. Of about 200,000 clones listed, 65% to 90% are singletons. The sequenced material came from peripheral blood. These receptors originate from a man older than 75 with acute or convalescent COVID-19.

V usage is TRBV7-3 and J usage is TRBJ2-5; a weak D match, TRBD2 (7 bases). Trimming stripped 4 bases from V and 4 bases from J, with 19 bases between. Germline lookup yields CDR1 SGHTA and CDR2 FQGTGA. This CDR3 has 16 residues. CDR3 region: CASSSRGREMGETQYF. As DNA, the CDR3 is TGTGCCAGCAGCTCCCGGGGGCGGGAGATGGGAGAGACCCAGTACTTC.

The CDR3, as DNA: TGTGCCAGCTCAGCGTCGACAGGGAACACCGGGGAGCTGTTTTTT. Its protein is CASSASTGNTGELFF. The chain carries TRBV18 and TRBJ2-2; D perhaps matches TRBD1 (6 bases). CDR3 length: 15 amino acids. Germline CDR1 is KGHSH and CDR2 is LQKENI. Trimming shortened V by 5 bases and J by 1 base, and 11 bases separated the two germline ends. The variable domain in full, completed from reference TRBV18 and TRBJ2-2, reads NAGVMQNPRHLVRRRGQEARLRCSPMKGHSHVYWYRQLPEEGLKFMVYLQKENIIDESGMPKERFSAEFPKEGPSILRIQQVVRGDSAAYFCASSASTGNTGELFFGEGSRLTVL.

The J gene is TRBJ2-4, the V gene TRBV19; D might be TRBD1 (6 bases). Germline loops: CDR1 LNHDA, CDR2 SQIVND (reference sequence). Trimming shortened V by 10 bases and J by 0 bases, and 10 bases separated the two germline ends. The CDR3 is 13 residues long. This CDR3 is CATEDRAKNIQYF. The CDR3 DNA reads as TGTGCCACCGAGGACAGAGCCAAAAACATTCAGTACTTC. The complete variable domain, with remaining parts taken from reference TRBV19 and TRBJ2-4, reads DGGITQSPKYLFRKEGQNVTLSCEQNLNHDAMYWYRQDPGQGLRLIYYSQIVNDFQKGDIAEGYSVSREKKESFPLTVTSAQKNPTAFYLCATEDRAKNIQYFGAGTRLSVL.

The chain joins TRBV3-1 (or the pseudogene TRBV3-2) to TRBJ1-6; maybe TRBD1 (6 bases). CDR1 LGHDT and CDR2 YNNKEL come from the germline V gene (reference sequence). This CDR3 spans 16 amino acids. Trimming pared 0 bases from V and 7 bases from J, leaving 13 bases between. This CDR3 is CASSQESTGQNSPLHF. CDR3 nucleotide sequence: TGTGCCAGCAGCCAAGAAAGTACAGGGCAAAATTCACCCCTCCACTTT.

The chain recombines TRBV5-3 with TRBJ2-1, with a tentative D call TRBD1 (6 bases). TRBV5-3 is placed among ORFs of uncertain function. The CDR3 is made up of 13 amino acids. The V end lost 7 bases, the J end lost 2 bases, and 10 bases lay between the germline ends. The CDR3 DNA follows: TGTGCCAGAGGGGGCTCGGCCTACAATGAGCAGTTCTTC. Translated: CARGGSAYNEQFF.

The chain has TRBV7-9 and TRBJ2-1; perhaps TRBD2 as D (5 bases). In germline, CDR1 is SEHNR, CDR2 FQNEAQ (reference sequence). The CDR3 consists of 13 residues. V lost 1 base to trimming and J lost 9 bases, with 10 bases between them. CDR3 in amino acids: CASSLGGFAEQFF. The DNA for the CDR3 is TGTGCCAGCAGCTTAGGAGGGTTCGCTGAGCAGTTCTTC.

This chain uses TRBV6-2 or TRBV6-3 with TRBJ1-1, with unresolved D. The germline V and J ends were trimmed by 6 bases and 7 bases, with 15 bases remaining between them. The CDR3 is 13 amino acids. Germline CDR1 reads MNHEY; CDR2 reads SVGEGT. The CDR3 sequence is CASSEGGKGEAFF. In DNA form, the CDR3 reads TGTGCCAGCAGCGAAGGAGGAAAAGGTGAAGCTTTCTTT.

In DNA form, the CDR3 reads TGTGCCAGCCGTCGAGACGGGGGGCTGGACAATGAGCAGTTCTTC. This translates into CASRRDGGLDNEQFF. The chain is built from TRBV11-1 and TRBJ2-1; possible D gene TRBD2, 7 bases. This CDR3 region has 15 residues. The germline CDR1 and CDR2 sequences are SGHAT and FQDESV (reference sequence). V shed 8 bases and J shed 5 bases, with 19 bases lying between them.

The CDR3 DNA sequence: TGCGCCAGCAGCGCCGGGACAGGGGACGGCTACACCTTC. This sequence encodes CASSAGTGDGYTF. V usage is TRBV5-1 and J usage is TRBJ1-2; 10 bases are shared with TRBD1. The germline V gene has CDR1 SGHRS and CDR2 YFSETQ. The J segment lost 8 bases and the V segment lost 4 bases, leaving 5 bases of the junction unmatched. The CDR3 is 13 amino acids.

V is TRBV9 and J is TRBJ2-3; a possible D gene is TRBD2 (6 bases). Germline V lookup: CDR1 SGDLS, CDR2 YYNGEE. The CDR3 extends over 14 amino acids. V was pared by 6 bases and J by 2 bases, with 13 bases between. The CDR3 nucleotides are TGTGCCAGCAATCGGGGGAGGCTCACAGATACGCAGTATTTT. This codes for CASNRGRLTDTQYF.

This clone was recorded once. The J gene is TRBJ1-2, the V gene TRBV6-5; 8 bases align to TRBD1. This CDR3 is built from 15 residues. Trimming removed 5 bases from V and 5 bases from J; junction bases left unmatched: 10. Germline CDR1 reads MNHEY; CDR2 reads SVGAGI. CDR3 region: CASSNWDRPGYGYTF. The CDR3 DNA is TGTGCCAGCAGTAACTGGGACAGGCCCGGGTATGGCTACACCTTC.

The CDR3 sequence: CASSLGSGETQYF. CDR3 in DNA: TGTGCCAGCAGTTTAGGCTCGGGGGAGACCCAGTACTTC. The V and J genes are TRBV12-3 or TRBV12-4 and TRBJ2-5, with D possibly TRBD2 on 5 matching bases. Deletions cut 1 base from V and 5 bases from J, with 8 bases between. CDR3 length equals 13 residues.

The J gene is TRBJ1-4, the V gene TRBV28; a weak D match, TRBD1 (6 bases). Germline V gene data show CDR1 as MDHEN and CDR2 as SYDVKM. The CDR3 is 15 residues long. Trimming shortened V by 6 bases and J by 4 bases, and 15 bases separated the two germline ends. The CDR3 DNA is TGTGCCAGCAGCCCGAGGGGGTCCGGTAATGAAAAACTGTTTTTT. Encoded protein: CASSPRGSGNEKLFF.

The chain recombines TRBV5-6 with TRBJ2-5; D perhaps matches TRBD1 (6 bases). Trimming stripped 1 base from V and 2 bases from J, with 12 bases between. This CDR3 is 15 amino acids long. Germline V CDR1 and CDR2: SGHDT, YYEEEE. CDR3 in amino acids: CASSLSGDTQETQYF. DNA of the CDR3: TGTGCCAGCAGCTTGTCAGGGGATACACAAGAGACCCAGTACTTC.

This chain uses TRBV6-2 or TRBV6-3 with TRBJ1-1, with D hard to call. Trimming left V 6 bases short and J 6 bases short, with 11 bases between. This CDR3 contains 12 residues. Germline-derived CDR1 and CDR2 are MNHEY and SVGEGT. This chain's CDR3 is CASSFPIAEAFF. The CDR3 DNA is TGTGCCAGCAGCTTCCCTATCGCTGAAGCTTTCTTT.

The chain joins TRBV29-1 to TRBJ2-1; no firm D call. The V end was cut by 5 bases, the J end by 4 bases, with 12 bases between. This CDR3 is 13 amino acids long. The germline CDR1 and CDR2 sequences are SQVTM and ANQGSEA. The CDR3 DNA sequence: TGCAGCGTTTCCTCCTCAGTATACAATGAGCAGTTCTTC. Translated: CSVSSSVYNEQFF.

This sequence joins TRBV28 and TRBJ2-5, with 7 bases fitting TRBD2. Unmatched junction bases numbered 7, after V lost 2 bases and J lost 1 base. The germline gives CDR1 MDHEN, CDR2 SYDVKM. The CDR3 is 16 residues long. The CDR3 region has the DNA TGTGCCAGCAGTTTAGGTCTAGCGGCAAGCCAAGAGACCCAGTACTTC. Encoded protein: CASSLGLAASQETQYF.

The rearrangement uses TRBV7-2 and TRBJ1-1; D possibly corresponds to TRBD1 (5 bases). This CDR3 contains 14 residues. CDR1 is SGHTA and CDR2 is FQGNSA in the germline V gene. Trimming took off 7 bases at V and 2 bases at J, with 14 bases between the two ends. The CDR3 loop reads CASTLAQGNTEAFF. The CDR3 coding sequence is TGTGCCAGCACCCTCGCGCAGGGAAACACTGAAGCTTTCTTT.

This chain connects TRBV7-2 to TRBJ2-5, with 8 nucleotides matching TRBD1. The CDR3 is 16 residues long. Trimming removed 1 base from V and 4 bases from J; junction bases left unmatched: 8. The germline CDR1 and CDR2 sequences are SGHTA and FQGNSA. This chain's CDR3 is CASSLVGQGTGETQYF. The CDR3 bases are TGTGCCAGCAGCTTAGTAGGGCAGGGGACAGGAGAGACCCAGTACTTC. The full variable domain, its missing parts supplied by reference TRBV7-2 and TRBJ2-5, is GAGVSQSPSNKVTEKGKDVELRCDPISGHTALYWYRQSLGQGLEFLIYFQGNSAPDKSGLPSDRFSAERTGGSVSTLTIQRTQQEDSAVYLCASSLVGQGTGETQYFGPGTRLLVL.

This CDR3 is CASSLALKNTEAFF. The CDR3, as DNA: TGTGCCAGCAGCTTAGCGCTAAAGAACACTGAAGCTTTCTTT. This chain joins TRBV7-2 and TRBJ1-1; no reliable D call. CDR1 and CDR2 from the germline V gene are SGHTA and FQGNSA. This CDR3 is built from 14 residues. V shed 0 bases and J shed 1 base, with 6 bases lying between them.

This clone showed up just once. CDR3 sequence (DNA): TGTGCCAGCAGCTTAGCGATAGCGGGGAATGAGCAGTTCTTC. Amino acid sequence: CASSLAIAGNEQFF. The chain employs TRBV7-2 and TRBJ2-1; TRBD2 matches at 8 bases. V was clipped by 0 bases and J by 7 bases; unmatched bases: 2. From germline, CDR1 is SGHTA and CDR2 FQGNSA. The CDR3 extends over 14 amino acids.

This clone was detected only once. The chain links TRBV6-2 or TRBV6-3 to TRBJ2-5; TRBD2 aligns across 12 bases. J gave up 1 base and V 6 bases, and 3 bases lay outside the gene matches. This CDR3 spans 15 amino acids. CDR1 and CDR2 from the germline V gene are MNHEY and SVGEGT. The CDR3 protein is CASSPSGRVQETQYF. CDR3 in DNA: TGTGCCAGCAGCCCTAGCGGGAGGGTCCAAGAGACCCAGTACTTC.

This sequence joins TRBV4-2 and TRBJ1-4, with 8 bases identical to TRBD1. V shed 4 bases, J shed 8 bases, and the junction held 9 bases outside the gene matches. Germline V lookup: CDR1 LGHNA, CDR2 YNFKEQ. CDR3 length: 15 amino acids. This chain's CDR3 is CASSPGGVQGEKLFF. The DNA of the CDR3 is TGTGCCAGCAGCCCAGGGGGCGTTCAGGGGGAAAAACTGTTTTTT.

The V and J genes are TRBV19 and TRBJ1-1; 8 bases map to TRBD1. CDR3 length equals 12 residues. V trimming: 3 bases; J trimming: 9 bases; junction bases outside the gene matches: 3. Looked up from germline, CDR1 is LNHDA and CDR2 is SQIVND (reference sequence). For the CDR3, the DNA is TGTGCCAGTAGTATCCGACAGGGGCAAGCTTTCTTT. Residues: CASSIRQGQAFF.

J is TRBJ2-1 and V is TRBV4-1, with D perhaps TRBD2 (6 bases). This CDR3 comprises 15 residues. Looked up from germline, CDR1 is MGHRA and CDR2 is YSYEKL. With 2 bases removed from V and 4 bases from J, the gap between germline ends came to 12 bases. CDR3 protein: CASSQSLSGYNEQFF. The CDR3 DNA follows: TGCGCCAGCAGCCAAAGCCTTAGCGGTTACAATGAGCAGTTCTTC.

The rearrangement uses TRBV20-1 and TRBJ2-3; TRBD2 matches 9 bases. The CDR3 totals 16 residues. Germline-derived CDR1 and CDR2 are DFQATT and SNEGSKA (reference sequence). The V gene end was trimmed by 3 bases and the J gene end by 0 bases; junction bases not matched to a gene: 7. The DNA of the CDR3 is TGCAGTGCTAGTCCCCCTAGCGGGACTAGCACAGATACGCAGTATTTT. This encodes CSASPPSGTSTDTQYF.

The chain employs TRBV7-9 and TRBJ1-4; a possible D gene is TRBD1 (5 bases). Germline V gives CDR1 SEHNR, CDR2 FQNEAQ (reference sequence). The CDR3 spans 14 residues. Trimming took off 3 bases at V and 4 bases at J, with 9 bases between the two ends. The CDR3 DNA sequence: TGTGCCAGCAGCTTGCGGGGGATTAATGAAAAACTGTTTTTT. It specifies CASSLRGINEKLFF.

The rearrangement uses TRBV3-1 (or the pseudogene TRBV3-2) and TRBJ2-7; 10 nucleotides align to TRBD1. The V gene's germline CDR1 is LGHDT and CDR2 YNNKEL (reference sequence). The J segment lost 5 bases and the V segment lost 3 bases, leaving 4 bases of the junction unmatched. The CDR3 is 14 residues long. In nucleotides, the CDR3 is TGTGCCAGCAGCCAGGGGACAGGGGCCAACGAGCAGTACTTC. Its translation: CASSQGTGANEQYF.